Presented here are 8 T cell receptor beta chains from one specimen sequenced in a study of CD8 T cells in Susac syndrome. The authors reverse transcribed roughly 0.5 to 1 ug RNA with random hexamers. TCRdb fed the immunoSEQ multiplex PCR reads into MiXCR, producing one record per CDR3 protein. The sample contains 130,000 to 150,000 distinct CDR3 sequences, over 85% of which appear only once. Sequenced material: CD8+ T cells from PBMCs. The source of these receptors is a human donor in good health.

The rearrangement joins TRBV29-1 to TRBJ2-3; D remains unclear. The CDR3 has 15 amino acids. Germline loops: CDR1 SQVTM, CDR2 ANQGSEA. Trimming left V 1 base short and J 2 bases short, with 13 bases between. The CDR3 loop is CSVEVLERTTDTQYF. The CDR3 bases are TGCAGCGTTGAAGTCTTGGAAAGAACCACAGATACGCAGTATTTT.

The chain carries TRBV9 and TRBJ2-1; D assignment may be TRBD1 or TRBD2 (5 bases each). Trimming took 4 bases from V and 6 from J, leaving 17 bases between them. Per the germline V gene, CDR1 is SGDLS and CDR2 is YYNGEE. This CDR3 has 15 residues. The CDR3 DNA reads TGTGCCAGCAGCCCGCCGGGACCACTAACCAATGAGCAGTTCTTC. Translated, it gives CASSPPGPLTNEQFF.

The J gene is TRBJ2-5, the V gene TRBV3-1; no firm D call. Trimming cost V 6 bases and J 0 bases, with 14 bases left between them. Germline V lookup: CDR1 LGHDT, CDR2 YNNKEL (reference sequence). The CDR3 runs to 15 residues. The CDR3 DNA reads TGTGCCAGCAGGGGGATCTCCTCACACCAAGAGACCCAGTACTTC. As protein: CASRGISSHQETQYF.

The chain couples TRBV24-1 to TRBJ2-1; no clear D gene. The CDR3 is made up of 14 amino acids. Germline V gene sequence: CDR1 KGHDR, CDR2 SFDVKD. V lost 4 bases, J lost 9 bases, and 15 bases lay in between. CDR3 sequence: CATSDRPPGVEQFF. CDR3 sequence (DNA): TGTGCCACCAGTGACCGTCCCCCCGGAGTTGAGCAGTTCTTC.

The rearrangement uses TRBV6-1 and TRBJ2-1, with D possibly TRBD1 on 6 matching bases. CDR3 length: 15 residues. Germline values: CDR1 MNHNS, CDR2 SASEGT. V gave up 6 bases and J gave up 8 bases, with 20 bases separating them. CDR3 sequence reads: CASRIEDSSTHEQFF. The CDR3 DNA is TGTGCCAGCAGAATAGAGGACAGTAGTACCCATGAGCAGTTCTTC.

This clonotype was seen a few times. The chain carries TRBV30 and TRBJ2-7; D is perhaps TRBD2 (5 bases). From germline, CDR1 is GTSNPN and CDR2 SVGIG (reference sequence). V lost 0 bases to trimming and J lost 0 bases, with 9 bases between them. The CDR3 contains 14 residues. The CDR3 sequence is CAWSVTSGSYEQYF. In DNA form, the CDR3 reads TGTGCCTGGAGTGTGACCAGCGGCTCCTACGAGCAGTACTTC.

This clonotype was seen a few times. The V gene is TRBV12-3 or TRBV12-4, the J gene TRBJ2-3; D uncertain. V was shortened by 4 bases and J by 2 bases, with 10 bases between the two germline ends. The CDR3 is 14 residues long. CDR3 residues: CASSSGLFTDTQYF. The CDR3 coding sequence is TGTGCCAGCAGTTCTGGGCTTTTCACAGATACGCAGTATTTT.

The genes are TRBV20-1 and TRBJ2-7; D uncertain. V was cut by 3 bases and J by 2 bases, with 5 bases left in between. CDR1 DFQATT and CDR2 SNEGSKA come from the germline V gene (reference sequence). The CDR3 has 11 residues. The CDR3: CSARETYEQYF. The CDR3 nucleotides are TGCAGTGCTAGGGAAACCTACGAGCAGTACTTC.